Sequencing of this T cell receptor beta chain was carried out in a study of cytomegalovirus exposure and HLA in healthy donors. The PCR contained 60 Vbeta and 13 Jbeta primers. Only in-frame clones appear in the TCRdb table, and some are missing; sequencing was by immunoSEQ multiplex PCR. The table has under 130,000 clones, approximately 79% seen once. Sequenced: PBMCs. The receptor's source is a man in his fifties in good health and CMV-seropositive.

In DNA form, the CDR3 reads TGTGCCAGCAGCCGGGGTGGTAATGAAAAACTGTTTTTT. Translated, it gives CASSRGGNEKLFF. The chain recombines TRBV11-3 with TRBJ1-4, with D uncertain. CDR3 length: 13 residues. Trimming took off 5 bases at V and 4 bases at J, with 8 bases between the two ends. CDR1 is SGHNT, CDR2 YENEEA, per germline.